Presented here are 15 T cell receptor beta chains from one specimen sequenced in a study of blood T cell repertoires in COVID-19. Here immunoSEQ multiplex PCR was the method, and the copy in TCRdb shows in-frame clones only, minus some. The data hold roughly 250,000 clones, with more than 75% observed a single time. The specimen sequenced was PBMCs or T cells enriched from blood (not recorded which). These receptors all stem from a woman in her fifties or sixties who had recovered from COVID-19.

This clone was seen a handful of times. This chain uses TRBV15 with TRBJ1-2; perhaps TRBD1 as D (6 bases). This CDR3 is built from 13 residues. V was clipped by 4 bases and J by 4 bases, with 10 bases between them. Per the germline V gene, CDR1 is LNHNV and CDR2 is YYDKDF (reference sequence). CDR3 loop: CATSMGQAYGYTF. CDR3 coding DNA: TGTGCCACCAGCATGGGACAAGCCTATGGCTACACCTTC.

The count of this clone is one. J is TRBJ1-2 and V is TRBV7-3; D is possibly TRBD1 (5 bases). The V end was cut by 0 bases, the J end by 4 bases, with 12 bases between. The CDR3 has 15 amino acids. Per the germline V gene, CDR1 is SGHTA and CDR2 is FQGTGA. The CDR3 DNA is TGTGCCAGCAGCTTAACTGGGGGGAGAGGCTATGGCTACACCTTC. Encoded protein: CASSLTGGRGYGYTF.

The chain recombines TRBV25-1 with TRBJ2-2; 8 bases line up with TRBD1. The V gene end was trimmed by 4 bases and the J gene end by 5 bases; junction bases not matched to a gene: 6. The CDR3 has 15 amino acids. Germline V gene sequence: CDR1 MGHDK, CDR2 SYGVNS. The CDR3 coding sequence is TGTGCCAGCAGTGGACAGGGGCCGGGGACCGGGGAGCTGTTTTTT. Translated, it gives CASSGQGPGTGELFF.

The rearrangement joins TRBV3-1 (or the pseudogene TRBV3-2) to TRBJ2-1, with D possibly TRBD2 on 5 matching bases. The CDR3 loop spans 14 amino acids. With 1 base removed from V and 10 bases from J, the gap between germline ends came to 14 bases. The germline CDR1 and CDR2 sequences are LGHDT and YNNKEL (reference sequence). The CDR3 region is CASSQGVGGGEQFF. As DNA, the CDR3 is TGTGCCAGCAGCCAAGGGGTGGGTGGCGGGGAGCAGTTCTTC.

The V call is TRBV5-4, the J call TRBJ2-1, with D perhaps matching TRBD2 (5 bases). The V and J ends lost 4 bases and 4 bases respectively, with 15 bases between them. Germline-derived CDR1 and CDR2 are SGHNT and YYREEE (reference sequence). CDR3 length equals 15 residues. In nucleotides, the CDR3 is TGTGCCAGCAGCGTGGCACCCGGGGAATACAATGAGCAGTTCTTC. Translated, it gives CASSVAPGEYNEQFF.

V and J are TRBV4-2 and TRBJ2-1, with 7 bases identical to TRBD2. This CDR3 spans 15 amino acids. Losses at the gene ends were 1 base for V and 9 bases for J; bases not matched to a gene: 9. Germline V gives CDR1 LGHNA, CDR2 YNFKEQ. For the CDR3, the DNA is TGTGCCAGCAGCCAAGGCGGGAGAGTGGTTGGTGAGCAGTTCTTC. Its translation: CASSQGGRVVGEQFF.

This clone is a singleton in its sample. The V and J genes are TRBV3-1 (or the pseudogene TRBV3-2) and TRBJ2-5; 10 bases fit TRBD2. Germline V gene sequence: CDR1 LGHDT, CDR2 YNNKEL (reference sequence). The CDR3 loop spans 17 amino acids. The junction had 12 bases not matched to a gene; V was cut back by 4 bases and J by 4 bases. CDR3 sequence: CASSRKSSGRPGETQYF. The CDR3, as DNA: TGTGCCAGCAGCCGAAAAAGTAGCGGGAGGCCGGGAGAGACCCAGTACTTC.

The CDR3 region has the DNA TGTGCCAGCTACGGCAGGGGGCGCGAAGAGACCCAGTACTTC. Its translation is CASYGRGREETQYF. The V gene is TRBV28, the J gene TRBJ2-5, with 8 bases aligning to TRBD1. Germline loops: CDR1 MDHEN, CDR2 SYDVKM. The CDR3 length is 14 residues. V shed 8 bases, J shed 3 bases, and the junction held 8 bases outside the gene matches.

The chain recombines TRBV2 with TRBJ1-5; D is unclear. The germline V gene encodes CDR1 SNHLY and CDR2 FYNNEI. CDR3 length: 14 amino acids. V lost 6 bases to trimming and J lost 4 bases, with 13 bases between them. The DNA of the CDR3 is TGTGCCAGCAGGCTAGGGAGGGTGAATCAGCCCCAGCATTTT. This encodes CASRLGRVNQPQHF.

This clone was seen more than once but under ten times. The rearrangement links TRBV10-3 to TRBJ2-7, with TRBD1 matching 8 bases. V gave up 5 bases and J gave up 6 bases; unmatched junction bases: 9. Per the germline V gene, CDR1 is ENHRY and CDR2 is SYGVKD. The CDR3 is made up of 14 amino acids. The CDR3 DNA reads TGTGCCATCAGTATGACAGGGGTCTCGTCCGAGCAGTACTTC. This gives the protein CAISMTGVSSEQYF.

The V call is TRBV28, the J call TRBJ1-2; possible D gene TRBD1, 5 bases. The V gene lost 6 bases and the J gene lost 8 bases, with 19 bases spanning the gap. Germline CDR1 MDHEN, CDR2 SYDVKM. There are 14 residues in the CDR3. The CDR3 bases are TGTGCCAGCAGCAAAACCGCAGGGACTTGGGGCTACACCTTC. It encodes CASSKTAGTWGYTF.

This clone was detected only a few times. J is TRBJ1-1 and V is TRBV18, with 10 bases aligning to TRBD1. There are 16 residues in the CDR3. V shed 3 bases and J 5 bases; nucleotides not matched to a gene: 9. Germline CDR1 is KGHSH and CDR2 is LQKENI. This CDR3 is CASSPDRGRVETEAFF. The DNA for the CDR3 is TGTGCCAGCTCACCCGACAGGGGGCGGGTGGAAACTGAAGCTTTCTTT.

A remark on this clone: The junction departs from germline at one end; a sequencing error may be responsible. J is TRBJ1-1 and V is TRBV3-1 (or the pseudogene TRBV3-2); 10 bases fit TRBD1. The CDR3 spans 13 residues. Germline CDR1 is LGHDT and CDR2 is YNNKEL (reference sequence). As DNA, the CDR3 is TGTGCCAGCAGCCAAGACCGACAGGGGGCGGAAATCTTT. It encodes CASSQDRQGAEIF.

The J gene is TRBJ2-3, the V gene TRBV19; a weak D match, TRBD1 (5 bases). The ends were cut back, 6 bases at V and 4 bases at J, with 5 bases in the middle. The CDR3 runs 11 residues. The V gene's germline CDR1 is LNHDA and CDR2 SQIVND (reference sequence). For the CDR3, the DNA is TGTGCCAGTAGAGGGGCAGATACGCAGTATTTT. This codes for CASRGADTQYF. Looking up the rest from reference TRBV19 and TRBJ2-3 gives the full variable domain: DGGITQSPKYLFRKEGQNVTLSCEQNLNHDAMYWYRQDPGQGLRLIYYSQIVNDFQKGDIAEGYSVSREKKESFPLTVTSAQKNPTAFYLCASRGADTQYFGPGTRLTVL.

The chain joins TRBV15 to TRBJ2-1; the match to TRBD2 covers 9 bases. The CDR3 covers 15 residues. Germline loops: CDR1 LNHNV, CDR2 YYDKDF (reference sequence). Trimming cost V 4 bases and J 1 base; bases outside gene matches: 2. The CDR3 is CATSKTSGSYNEQFF. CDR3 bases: TGTGCCACCAGCAAGACTAGCGGTTCCTACAATGAGCAGTTCTTC.